The 20 T cell receptor beta chains in this list originate from one sample, sequenced in a study of monozygotic twins with inflammatory bowel disease. TCRdb reprocessed the 5' RACE reads; each CDR3 protein has one entry and no DNA is given. Here the sample table reports around 200,000 distinct CDR3 sequences. The sequencing input was blood. All receptors derive from a human donor with ulcerative colitis or Crohn's disease, or a healthy co-twin of an affected twin (not recorded which).

The rearrangement joins TRBV27 to TRBJ2-4; TCRdb names TRBD1, which stays unverified in the absence of DNA. This CDR3 spans 13 amino acids. Germline values: CDR1 MNHEY, CDR2 SMNVEV (reference sequence). The CDR3 region is CASSLLQGNIQYF.

J is TRBJ2-3 and V is TRBV20-1; the TCRdb D gene call, TRBD2, has no DNA to confirm it. From germline, CDR1 is DFQATT and CDR2 SNEGSKA (reference sequence). The CDR3 loop spans 16 amino acids. CDR3 in amino acids: CSAGGLAGVSTDTQYF.

V is TRBV27 and J is TRBJ2-2; the D call from TCRdb, TRBD1, cannot be confirmed without DNA. CDR1 is MNHEY, CDR2 SMNVEV, per germline (reference sequence). This CDR3 spans 16 amino acids. This CDR3 is CASSAFRGTDTGELFF.

The chain combines TRBV5-1 with TRBJ2-4; the TCRdb D gene call, TRBD1, has no DNA to confirm it. The CDR3 totals 13 residues. CDR1 and CDR2 from the germline V gene are SGHRS and YFSETQ. The CDR3 region is CASSPRTENIQYF.

The V and J genes are TRBV7-6 and TRBJ2-7; checking the TCRdb D call of TRBD1 is not possible without DNA. Germline V gives CDR1 SGHVS, CDR2 FNYEAQ. This CDR3 spans 16 amino acids. CDR3 residues: CASSVSLGTGVYEQYF.

V is TRBV15 and J is TRBJ2-4; TCRdb outputs TRBD1, but without DNA this stays unchecked. CDR1 LNHNV and CDR2 YYDKDF come from the germline V gene (reference sequence). The CDR3 contains 16 residues. CDR3 region: CATSKQGNAAKNIQYF.

The chain employs TRBV9 and TRBJ2-3; TCRdb lists TRBD1, though no DNA is available to test this call. The CDR3 loop spans 14 amino acids. Germline V gene data show CDR1 as SGDLS and CDR2 as YYNGEE. CDR3 protein: CASSVGGGSDTQYF. The variable domain in full, with the rest retrieved from reference TRBV9 and TRBJ2-3, is DSGVTQTPKHLITATGQRVTLRCSPRSGDLSVYWYQQSLDQGLQFLIQYYNGEERAKGNILERFSAQQFPDLHSELNLSSLELGDSALYFCASSVGGGSDTQYFGPGTRLTVL.

This CDR3 is CASSVDGIYGYTF. The chain couples TRBV7-6 to TRBJ1-2. The CDR3 is made up of 13 amino acids. Germline V CDR1 and CDR2: SGHVS, FNYEAQ.

The chain uses TRBV4-1 and TRBJ2-1; the TCRdb D gene call, TRBD2, has no DNA to confirm it. The CDR3 covers 19 residues. The V gene's germline CDR1 is MGHRA and CDR2 YSYEKL. The chain's CDR3 is CASSQDRERNYISYNEQFF.

The V call is TRBV5-1, the J call TRBJ1-2. The CDR3 consists of 15 residues. Germline lookup yields CDR1 SGHRS and CDR2 YFSETQ. CDR3 sequence reads: CASSLVRGNNYGYTF.

CDR3 sequence reads: CASSYRRTLYNEQFF. The rearrangement joins TRBV5-6 to TRBJ2-1. CDR3 length: 15 residues. From germline, CDR1 is SGHDT and CDR2 YYEEEE.

The J gene is TRBJ2-1, the V gene TRBV18; TCRdb designates TRBD2, a call that cannot be tested without DNA. Germline lookup yields CDR1 KGHSH and CDR2 LQKENI. This CDR3 has 15 residues. This CDR3 reads CASTRSGGGENEQFF.

The rearrangement uses TRBV20-1 and TRBJ1-6; there is no DNA to check the TCRdb D call of TRBD1. Germline assignment: CDR1 DFQATT and CDR2 SNEGSKA (reference sequence). This CDR3 contains 15 residues. This CDR3 reads CSARSGTGAYSPLHF.

V and J are TRBV18 and TRBJ2-2; TCRdb indicates TRBD1, and absent DNA this call remains unverified. In germline, CDR1 is KGHSH, CDR2 LQKENI. The length of the CDR3 is 15 residues. This CDR3 is CASSPRHQGGGELFF.

The V gene is TRBV5-1, the J gene TRBJ1-4; TCRdb calls TRBD1, which cannot be checked without DNA. CDR3 length: 14 residues. Looked up from germline, CDR1 is SGHRS and CDR2 is YFSETQ. The CDR3: CASSLSTGNEKLFF.

The V gene is TRBV5-6, the J gene TRBJ1-3; TCRdb's assignment of TRBD1 cannot be checked, as there is no DNA. The CDR3 totals 13 residues. Germline CDR1 and CDR2: SGHDT and YYEEEE. The CDR3 region is CASSEGQKNTIYF.

The J gene is TRBJ2-1, the V gene TRBV12-3 or TRBV12-4; the TRBD2 assignment by TCRdb is unverifiable without DNA. The CDR3 spans 15 residues. CDR3 amino acids: CASSFLPTRVDEQFF.

The genes are TRBV12-3 or TRBV12-4 and TRBJ1-5; TCRdb's assignment of TRBD1 cannot be checked, as there is no DNA. The CDR3 runs 15 residues. CDR3 amino acids: CASTPLGVGGQPQHF.

This chain connects TRBV11-2 to TRBJ1-1; TCRdb calls TRBD1, which cannot be checked without DNA. Germline-derived CDR1 and CDR2 are SGHAT and FQNNGV. The CDR3 covers 16 residues. This CDR3 reads CASSLQGGLLSTEAFF. The entire variable domain, with the rest obtained from reference TRBV11-2 and TRBJ1-1, is as follows: EAGVAQSPRYKIIEKRQSVAFWCNPISGHATLYWYQQILGQGPKLLIQFQNNGVVDDSQLPKDRFSAERLKGVDSTLKIQPAKLEDSAVYLCASSLQGGLLSTEAFFGQGTRLTVV.

The chain couples TRBV5-1 to TRBJ1-2. The CDR3 extends over 14 amino acids. In germline, CDR1 is SGHRS, CDR2 YFSETQ. CDR3 in amino acids: CASSLEAAFDGYTF.